The 8 T cell receptor beta chains in this list originate from one sample, sequenced in a study of shared clonotypes between healthy human individuals. Using immunoSEQ multiplex PCR, the repertoire was profiled, and TCRdb retains in-frame clones only, with some absent. The table lists about 520,000 clones, roughly 80% of them singletons, with roughly 13% in the top ten. The specimen was PBMCs. These receptors came from a woman in her 40s in good health. Some clones in this sample may be carry-over from other donors' samples.

Regarding this clone: This likely reflects a read error, since a far larger clone is one base away. The chain recombines TRBV28 with TRBJ2-7; D is ambiguous. The CDR3 has 15 amino acids. Germline V gene data show CDR1 as MDHEN and CDR2 as SYDVKM. CDR3 in amino acids: CAGSPLVGVSYEQYF. The DNA of the CDR3 is TGTGCCGGCAGCCCCCTGGTGGGCGTCAGCTACGAGCAGTACTTC.

The chain employs TRBV7-3 and TRBJ2-5, with D uncertain. Germline lookup yields CDR1 SGHTA and CDR2 FQGTGA. This CDR3 contains 13 residues. V shed 2 bases and J shed 0 bases, with 4 bases lying between them. Written as DNA, the CDR3 is TGTGCCAGCAGCTTAGGCTACCAAGAGACCCAGTACTTC. Its translation: CASSLGYQETQYF.

This clone was seen only a few times. Germline and junction disagree at one end, which may indicate a read error. V is TRBV7-7 and J is TRBJ2-5, with a tentative D call TRBD2 (5 bases). Germline V gene data show CDR1 as SSHAT and CDR2 as FNYEAQ (reference sequence). The CDR3 totals 8 residues. The CDR3 nucleotides are TGTGCCAGCAGCCCCGGGGACTTC. Amino acid sequence: CASSPGDF. Combining the CDR3 with reference TRBV7-7 and TRBJ2-5 gives the whole variable domain GAGVSQSPRYKVTKRGQDVTLRCDPISSHATLYWYQQALGQGPEFLTYFNYEAQPDKSGLPSDRFSAERPEGSISTLTIQRTEQRDSAMYRCASSPGDFGPGTRLLVL.

V is TRBV7-8 and J is TRBJ1-2; TRBD1 agrees at 9 bases. The CDR3 length is 14 residues. The V and J ends lost 5 bases and 7 bases, in that order; junction bases with no gene match: 8. Germline loops: CDR1 SGHVS, CDR2 FQNEAQ. The CDR3 DNA reads TGTGCCAGCAGCGTACAGGGGGCGCGGACTGGCTACACCTTC. Its protein product is CASSVQGARTGYTF.

The chain is built from TRBV27 and TRBJ1-1, with TRBD1 matching 8 bases. CDR3 length: 14 amino acids. Germline V gene data show CDR1 as MNHEY and CDR2 as SMNVEV (reference sequence). V shed 8 bases, J shed 5 bases, and the junction held 10 bases outside the gene matches. CDR3 bases: TGTGCCAGCCGGACAGGGCGGTCCCGTACTGAAGCTTTCTTT. It codes for CASRTGRSRTEAFF.

This chain joins TRBV7-3 and TRBJ1-2, with unresolved D. Germline V gene sequence: CDR1 SGHTA, CDR2 FQGTGA. CDR3 length: 18 residues. The V end was cut by 0 bases, the J end by 1 base, with 18 bases between. The DNA of the CDR3 is TGTGCCAGCAGCTTAACGGCAATGGGAGTGGCGGATAACTATGGCTACACCTTC. Its translation: CASSLTAMGVADNYGYTF.

As to this clone: With a far larger clone one base away, a read error is the likely cause. Other DNA sequences of this sample code for an identical CDR3. The chain couples TRBV19 to TRBJ1-5; possibly TRBD1 for D (5 bases). This CDR3 region has 16 residues. Germline V lookup: CDR1 LNHDA, CDR2 SQIVND (reference sequence). This CDR3 is CASSIVYRRGNQPQHF. CDR3 in DNA: TGTGCCAGTAGTATCGTATACCGCCGGGGCAATCAGCCCCAGCACTTT.

J is TRBJ2-3 and V is TRBV5-1; 8 bases are shared with TRBD1. The trim removed 2 bases at V and 1 base at J, leaving 6 bases unmatched. CDR1 SGHRS and CDR2 YFSETQ come from the germline V gene. The CDR3 is made up of 16 amino acids. The CDR3 coding sequence is TGCGCCAGCAGCTTCACCCAGGGGGCAGGCACAGATACGCAGTATTTT. Translation gives CASSFTQGAGTDTQYF.